The 4 T cell receptor beta chains below all came from one sample that was sequenced in a study of T cell changes during pregnancy in multiple sclerosis (dated by TCRdb to between 2019 and 2020). Receptors were amplified or captured by the immunoSEQ multiplex PCR assay. TCRdb carries this immuneACCESS record with in-frame sequences only. Its versions omit some clonotypes, under half of them owing to an unresolved V gene in the studies checked, with the rest unexplained. The sample profile shows some 70,000 clones; 92% of them were found once. The ten largest account for 1.3% to 1.5% of the sample. The input for sequencing was peripheral blood, taken in the second trimester of pregnancy. These receptors were obtained from a female donor in good health, enrolled as a control in a pregnancy study.

The CDR3 is CASSEPLGGKSGYTF. CDR3 sequence (DNA): TGTGCCAGCTCGGAACCCCTCGGGGGGAAGAGTGGCTACACCTTC. The genes are TRBV6-1 and TRBJ1-2; TRBD1 might be the D (5 bases). From germline, CDR1 is MNHNS and CDR2 SASEGT. V was clipped by 8 bases and J by 7 bases, with 23 bases between them. The CDR3 consists of 15 residues.

The genes are TRBV27 and TRBJ1-1, with a possible D match to TRBD1 (6 bases). V lost 6 bases, J lost 0 bases, and 17 bases lay in between. The germline V gene has CDR1 MNHEY and CDR2 SMNVEV (reference sequence). The CDR3 contains 16 residues. In nucleotides, the CDR3 is TGTGCCAGCAGCAAGGAGACAGGAGTCATGAACACTGAAGCTTTCTTT. Translating it yields CASSKETGVMNTEAFF.

The chain employs TRBV6-5 and TRBJ2-3; TRBD1 agrees at 7 bases. This CDR3 region has 14 residues. Germline-derived CDR1 and CDR2 are MNHEY and SVGAGI. V lost 6 bases, J lost 1 base, and 4 bases stayed unmatched. CDR3: CASRDTGGTDTQYF. DNA for the CDR3: TGTGCCAGCAGAGATACAGGGGGCACAGATACGCAGTATTTT.

The chain carries TRBV4-3 and TRBJ2-4; D is undetermined. The V end was cut by 0 bases, the J end by 6 bases, with 27 bases between. The germline gives CDR1 LGHNA, CDR2 YSLEER. The CDR3 spans 20 residues. The CDR3 sequence: CASSQDWSVRPPMARNIQYF. In nucleotides, the CDR3 is TGCGCCAGCAGCCAAGATTGGAGCGTAAGACCTCCAATGGCCCGAAACATTCAGTACTTC.